These 5 T cell receptor beta chains were all obtained from the same sample, sequenced in a study of cytomegalovirus exposure and HLA in healthy donors. Both 60 Vbeta primers and 13 Jbeta primers went into the PCR. Clones were read by immunoSEQ multiplex PCR, and TCRdb kept only the in-frame ones, dropping some. The sample lists 60,000 to 100,000 clones; about four fifths were seen once. Specimen: PBMCs. The source is a male donor in good health and CMV-seropositive.

The chain has TRBV6-5 and TRBJ1-3; D uncertain. The CDR3 runs to 16 residues. The ends were cut back, 2 bases at V and 0 bases at J, with 11 bases in the middle. The V gene's germline CDR1 is MNHEY and CDR2 SVGAGI. The DNA of the CDR3 is TGTGCCAGCAGTTACCCCAGTGGCGGCTCTGGAAACACCATATATTTT. Its protein product is CASSYPSGGSGNTIYF.

The V gene is TRBV7-3, the J gene TRBJ2-1; 12 nucleotides align to TRBD1. The CDR3 is 16 amino acids. With 4 bases clipped from V and 4 bases from J, the junction kept 5 bases outside the gene matches. CDR1 and CDR2 (germline): SGHTA, FQGTGA. The CDR3 loop reads CASSSGTGGGYNEQFF. The DNA of the CDR3 is TGTGCCAGCAGCTCCGGGACAGGGGGCGGATACAATGAGCAGTTCTTC.

CDR3 loop: CASRTETTNEKLFF. In DNA form, the CDR3 reads TGTGCCAGCAGAACAGAGACAACTAATGAAAAACTGTTTTTT. The chain employs TRBV6-5 and TRBJ1-4; D is ambiguous. V was clipped by 6 bases and J by 0 bases, with 8 bases between them. The germline V gene has CDR1 MNHEY and CDR2 SVGAGI. The CDR3 loop spans 14 amino acids.

The table lists this clone with a few counts. The V and J genes are TRBV7-2 and TRBJ2-2; D possibly corresponds to TRBD1 (5 bases). There are 15 residues in the CDR3. Germline CDR1 reads SGHTA; CDR2 reads FQGNSA. V lost 8 bases, J lost 2 bases, and 15 bases lay in between. CDR3 DNA: TGTGCCAGCGGGCGTCGGACAAGAAACACCGGGGAGCTGTTTTTT. Translation gives CASGRRTRNTGELFF.

This clone was counted between two and nine times. This chain uses TRBV7-9 with TRBJ2-5; possible D gene TRBD1, 6 bases. TRBJ2-7 matches the DNA end more closely, so the J call is doubtful. CDR3 length: 13 residues. The germline CDR1 and CDR2 sequences are SEHNR and FQNEAQ (reference sequence). CDR3 protein: CASSRQGTYEQYF. The CDR3, as DNA: TGTGCCAGCAGCCGTCAGGGGACCTACGAGCAGTACTTC.